The 25 T cell receptor beta chains below come from one sample, sequenced in a study of blood T cell repertoires in COVID-19. Libraries were prepared by immunoSEQ multiplex PCR; TCRdb keeps only in-frame clonotypes and omits some of them. The data hold 120,000 to 150,000 clones, with around 81% observed a single time. Material for sequencing was PBMCs or T cells enriched from blood (not recorded which). The receptors come from a woman in her thirties or forties who had recovered from COVID-19.

This clone has a single count. The CDR3 here is CASSSQGAETDTQYF. DNA of the CDR3: TGTGCCAGCAGTTCACAGGGGGCGGAGACAGATACGCAGTATTTT. The J gene is TRBJ2-3, the V gene TRBV6-6, with TRBD1 matching over 9 bases. Germline-derived CDR1 and CDR2 are MNHNY and SVGAGI (reference sequence). The CDR3 length is 15 residues. The V and J ends lost 4 bases and 3 bases, in that order; junction bases with no gene match: 5.

The chain recombines TRBV5-1 with TRBJ1-3; 7 bases fit TRBD1. Germline V gives CDR1 SGHRS, CDR2 YFSETQ. The CDR3 is made up of 15 amino acids. V shed 1 base and J 3 bases; nucleotides not matched to a gene: 4. This CDR3 is CASSLRQGDGNTIYF. CDR3 nucleotides: TGCGCCAGCAGCTTGAGGCAGGGGGATGGAAACACCATATATTTT.

The chain joins TRBV30 to TRBJ1-5; no clear D. CDR1 is GTSNPN, CDR2 SVGIG, per germline (reference sequence). The CDR3 has 13 amino acids. V was shortened by 0 bases and J by 1 base, with 4 bases between the two germline ends. The CDR3 sequence: CAWSVMSNQPQHF. CDR3 in DNA: TGTGCCTGGAGTGTCATGAGCAATCAGCCCCAGCATTTT.

This sequence joins TRBV5-4 and TRBJ1-6; D is undetermined. Trimming left V 4 bases short and J 8 bases short, with 10 bases between. The CDR3 has 13 residues. CDR1 and CDR2 from the germline V gene are SGHNT and YYREEE (reference sequence). The CDR3 region is CASSETPHSPLHF. CDR3 nucleotide sequence: TGTGCCAGCAGCGAGACACCGCATTCACCCCTCCACTTT.

This clone was seen once. The chain's CDR3 is CAWRTSGGGNEQFF. CDR3 coding DNA: TGTGCCTGGAGGACTAGCGGGGGGGGCAATGAGCAGTTCTTC. This chain links TRBV30 with TRBJ2-1; 14 positions match TRBD2. The V gene end was trimmed by 3 bases and the J gene end by 6 bases; junction bases not matched to a gene: 1. The CDR3 runs 14 residues. CDR1 is GTSNPN, CDR2 SVGIG, per germline (reference sequence).

The genes are TRBV30 and TRBJ2-1; 12 bases match TRBD2. The CDR3 totals 15 residues. J gave up 9 bases and V 1 base, and 7 bases lay outside the gene matches. In germline, CDR1 is GTSNPN, CDR2 SVGIG (reference sequence). This chain's CDR3 is CAWSARLAGVGEQFF. The CDR3 DNA follows: TGTGCCTGGAGTGCCAGACTAGCGGGGGTGGGTGAGCAGTTCTTC.

The chain links TRBV18 to TRBJ2-7; possible D gene TRBD1, 6 bases. Germline CDR1 and CDR2: KGHSH and LQKENI. The CDR3 has 16 amino acids. The V and J ends lost 3 bases and 6 bases respectively, with 21 bases between them. The CDR3 sequence is CASSPAVTGREFEQYF. The CDR3 nucleotides read TGTGCCAGCTCACCCGCGGTCACAGGGAGAGAGTTCGAGCAGTACTTC. The full variable domain, with the rest looked up from reference TRBV18 and TRBJ2-7, is NAGVMQNPRHLVRRRGQEARLRCSPMKGHSHVYWYRQLPEEGLKFMVYLQKENIIDESGMPKERFSAEFPKEGPSILRIQQVVRGDSAAYFCASSPAVTGREFEQYFGPGTRLTVT.

The chain links TRBV5-6 to TRBJ2-7; tentatively, D is TRBD1 (5 bases). This CDR3 contains 14 residues. The germline V and J ends were trimmed by 2 bases and 6 bases, with 15 bases remaining between them. Germline CDR1 reads SGHDT; CDR2 reads YYEEEE. The CDR3 DNA follows: TGTGCCAGCAGCTTCGGGTCCCCAGGGCTCGAGCAGTACTTC. Translated, it gives CASSFGSPGLEQYF.

This sequence joins TRBV27 and TRBJ1-5; perhaps TRBD1 as D (6 bases). The length of the CDR3 is 13 residues. The V gene's germline CDR1 is MNHEY and CDR2 SMNVEV (reference sequence). V was trimmed by 4 bases and J by 3 bases, leaving 7 bases between them. CDR3 in amino acids: CASSWTVNQPQHF. In DNA, the CDR3 is TGTGCCAGCAGTTGGACAGTCAATCAGCCCCAGCATTTT.

This clone appeared once. This chain joins TRBV18 and TRBJ2-1; TRBD1 agrees at 7 bases. CDR3 length: 16 residues. Trimming removed 1 base from V and 4 bases from J; junction bases left unmatched: 7. Germline loops: CDR1 KGHSH, CDR2 LQKENI. The CDR3 spells CASSPRVGQTYNEQFF. The CDR3 nucleotides read TGTGCCAGCTCACCACGGGTGGGACAGACATACAATGAGCAGTTCTTC.

This clone appeared a single time. This chain uses TRBV30 with TRBJ1-1, with D maybe TRBD1 (6 bases). V shed 7 bases and J shed 5 bases, with 17 bases lying between them. The germline V gene encodes CDR1 GTSNPN and CDR2 SVGIG (reference sequence). The CDR3 sequence is 13 residues long. Written as DNA, the CDR3 is TGTGCCTCGAAGGGGGAAGAAAGGACTGAAGCTTTCTTT. Its translation: CASKGEERTEAFF.

This chain connects TRBV19 to TRBJ2-1, with TRBD2 matching over 15 bases. The germline CDR1 and CDR2 sequences are LNHDA and SQIVND (reference sequence). Germline trimming cut 7 bases from V and 5 bases from J; bases unmatched to any gene: 9. CDR3 length equals 17 residues. The CDR3 reads CASTPGLAGGQHNEQFF. CDR3 in DNA: TGTGCCAGTACCCCCGGACTAGCGGGAGGGCAACACAATGAGCAGTTCTTC.

This chain links TRBV2 with TRBJ2-1; 7 bases align to TRBD1. Germline trimming cut 10 bases from V and 7 bases from J; bases unmatched to any gene: 16. The CDR3 runs to 15 residues. Germline V gene sequence: CDR1 SNHLY, CDR2 FYNNEI. In DNA form, the CDR3 reads TGTGCCATCAATGGGGGACAGAGCTTTGGGAATGAGCAGTTCTTC. Protein sequence: CAINGGQSFGNEQFF.

J is TRBJ2-3 and V is TRBV18; the match to TRBD2 covers 8 bases. Trimming at V came to 1 base and at J to 6 bases, leaving 6 bases not matched to a gene. There are 15 residues in the CDR3. Per the germline V gene, CDR1 is KGHSH and CDR2 is LQKENI. In DNA, the CDR3 is TGTGCCAGCTCACCACTAGCGGGGCCCGGGGATACGCAGTATTTT. This codes for CASSPLAGPGDTQYF.

The chain joins TRBV9 to TRBJ1-1, with D tentatively TRBD1 (6 bases). V was cut by 3 bases and J by 2 bases, with 11 bases left in between. Germline V gene lookup returns CDR1 SGDLS and CDR2 YYNGEE. The CDR3 totals 14 residues. CDR3 loop: CASSAGQPNTEAFF. CDR3 coding DNA: TGTGCCAGCAGCGCCGGACAGCCTAACACTGAAGCTTTCTTT.

This clone was observed a single time. The chain recombines TRBV18 with TRBJ1-5, with 11 bases matching TRBD1. J lost 7 bases, V lost 3 bases, and 5 bases had no gene match. CDR3 length equals 15 residues. The V gene's germline CDR1 is KGHSH and CDR2 LQKENI. The DNA for the CDR3 is TGTGCCAGCTCACCTGACCGGGACAGGGGGCAGCCCCAGCATTTT. It encodes CASSPDRDRGQPQHF.

This chain joins TRBV27 and TRBJ1-5; 8 bases agree with TRBD1. Germline CDR1 and CDR2: MNHEY and SMNVEV (reference sequence). The CDR3 spans 16 residues. V lost 5 bases to trimming and J lost 2 bases; unmatched junction nucleotides: 8. CDR3 nucleotide sequence: TGTGCCAGCAGTCCCCTAGGACAGGGAGGCAATCAGCCCCAGCATTTT. Its protein product is CASSPLGQGGNQPQHF.

This clone came up a few times. The chain has TRBV6-1 and TRBJ1-4, with D perhaps TRBD1 (5 bases). Trimming took 2 bases from V and 6 from J, leaving 13 bases between them. The CDR3 contains 15 residues. Germline V gene lookup returns CDR1 MNHNS and CDR2 SASEGT. CDR3 sequence: CASSELAGTDEKLFF. In nucleotides, the CDR3 is TGTGCCAGCAGTGAATTGGCCGGGACTGATGAAAAACTGTTTTTT.

V is TRBV28 and J is TRBJ2-5, with TRBD2 matching 7 bases. This CDR3 region has 12 residues. Losses at the gene ends were 6 bases for V and 9 bases for J; bases not matched to a gene: 7. The germline V gene encodes CDR1 MDHEN and CDR2 SYDVKM. The CDR3 is CASSREDFSQYF. The CDR3 DNA reads TGTGCCAGCAGCCGGGAGGACTTTTCCCAGTACTTC.

This clone appeared a few times. The chain employs TRBV6-5 and TRBJ2-3, with D perhaps TRBD1 (6 bases). Per germline, CDR1 MNHEY and CDR2 SVGAGI. Trimming took 7 bases from V and 5 from J, leaving 16 bases between them. The CDR3 runs to 14 residues. The CDR3 loop is CASTGTPLLDTQYF. In DNA form, the CDR3 reads TGTGCCAGCACCGGGACACCTCTTTTAGATACGCAGTATTTT.

The chain carries TRBV2 and TRBJ2-7; tentative D call: TRBD1 (6 bases). CDR1 is SNHLY and CDR2 is FYNNEI in the germline V gene. V lost 4 bases, J lost 4 bases, and 11 bases lay in between. CDR3 length equals 13 residues. The CDR3 loop is CASSGRGNYEQYF. DNA of the CDR3: TGTGCCAGCAGTGGCAGGGGTAATTACGAGCAGTACTTC.

This rearrangement joins TRBV30 to TRBJ1-1; 9 nucleotides match TRBD1. The CDR3 contains 12 residues. V dropped 3 bases and J dropped 9; count of bases not matched to a gene: 5. The germline V gene encodes CDR1 GTSNPN and CDR2 SVGIG (reference sequence). Here the CDR3 reads CAWRGQGLKAFF. CDR3 coding DNA: TGTGCCTGGAGGGGACAGGGACTTAAAGCTTTCTTT.

The chain is built from TRBV4-1 and TRBJ1-4; D unclear. This CDR3 contains 16 residues. CDR1 is MGHRA and CDR2 is YSYEKL in the germline V gene. The germline V and J ends were trimmed by 0 bases and 3 bases, with 11 bases remaining between them. The CDR3 spells CASSQEGREPNEKLFF. As DNA, the CDR3 is TGCGCCAGCAGCCAAGAAGGGAGGGAACCTAATGAAAAACTGTTTTTT.

The chain carries TRBV4-1 and TRBJ2-2; D is ambiguous. Per germline, CDR1 MGHRA and CDR2 YSYEKL. V was trimmed by 1 base and J by 1 base, leaving 13 bases between them. CDR3 length: 17 residues. The CDR3 DNA reads as TGCGCCAGCAGCCAAGGTCGCCTTCTAAGGAACACCGGGGAGCTGTTTTTT. Translation gives CASSQGRLLRNTGELFF.

The CDR3 reads CAERREGGGYTF. In DNA, the CDR3 is TGTGCCGAGCGGCGGGAGGGCGGTGGCTACACCTTC. The V and J genes are TRBV10-3 and TRBJ1-2; D uncertain. The CDR3 runs 12 residues. Trimming pared 11 bases from V and 7 bases from J, leaving 17 bases between. Germline loops: CDR1 ENHRY, CDR2 SYGVKD.